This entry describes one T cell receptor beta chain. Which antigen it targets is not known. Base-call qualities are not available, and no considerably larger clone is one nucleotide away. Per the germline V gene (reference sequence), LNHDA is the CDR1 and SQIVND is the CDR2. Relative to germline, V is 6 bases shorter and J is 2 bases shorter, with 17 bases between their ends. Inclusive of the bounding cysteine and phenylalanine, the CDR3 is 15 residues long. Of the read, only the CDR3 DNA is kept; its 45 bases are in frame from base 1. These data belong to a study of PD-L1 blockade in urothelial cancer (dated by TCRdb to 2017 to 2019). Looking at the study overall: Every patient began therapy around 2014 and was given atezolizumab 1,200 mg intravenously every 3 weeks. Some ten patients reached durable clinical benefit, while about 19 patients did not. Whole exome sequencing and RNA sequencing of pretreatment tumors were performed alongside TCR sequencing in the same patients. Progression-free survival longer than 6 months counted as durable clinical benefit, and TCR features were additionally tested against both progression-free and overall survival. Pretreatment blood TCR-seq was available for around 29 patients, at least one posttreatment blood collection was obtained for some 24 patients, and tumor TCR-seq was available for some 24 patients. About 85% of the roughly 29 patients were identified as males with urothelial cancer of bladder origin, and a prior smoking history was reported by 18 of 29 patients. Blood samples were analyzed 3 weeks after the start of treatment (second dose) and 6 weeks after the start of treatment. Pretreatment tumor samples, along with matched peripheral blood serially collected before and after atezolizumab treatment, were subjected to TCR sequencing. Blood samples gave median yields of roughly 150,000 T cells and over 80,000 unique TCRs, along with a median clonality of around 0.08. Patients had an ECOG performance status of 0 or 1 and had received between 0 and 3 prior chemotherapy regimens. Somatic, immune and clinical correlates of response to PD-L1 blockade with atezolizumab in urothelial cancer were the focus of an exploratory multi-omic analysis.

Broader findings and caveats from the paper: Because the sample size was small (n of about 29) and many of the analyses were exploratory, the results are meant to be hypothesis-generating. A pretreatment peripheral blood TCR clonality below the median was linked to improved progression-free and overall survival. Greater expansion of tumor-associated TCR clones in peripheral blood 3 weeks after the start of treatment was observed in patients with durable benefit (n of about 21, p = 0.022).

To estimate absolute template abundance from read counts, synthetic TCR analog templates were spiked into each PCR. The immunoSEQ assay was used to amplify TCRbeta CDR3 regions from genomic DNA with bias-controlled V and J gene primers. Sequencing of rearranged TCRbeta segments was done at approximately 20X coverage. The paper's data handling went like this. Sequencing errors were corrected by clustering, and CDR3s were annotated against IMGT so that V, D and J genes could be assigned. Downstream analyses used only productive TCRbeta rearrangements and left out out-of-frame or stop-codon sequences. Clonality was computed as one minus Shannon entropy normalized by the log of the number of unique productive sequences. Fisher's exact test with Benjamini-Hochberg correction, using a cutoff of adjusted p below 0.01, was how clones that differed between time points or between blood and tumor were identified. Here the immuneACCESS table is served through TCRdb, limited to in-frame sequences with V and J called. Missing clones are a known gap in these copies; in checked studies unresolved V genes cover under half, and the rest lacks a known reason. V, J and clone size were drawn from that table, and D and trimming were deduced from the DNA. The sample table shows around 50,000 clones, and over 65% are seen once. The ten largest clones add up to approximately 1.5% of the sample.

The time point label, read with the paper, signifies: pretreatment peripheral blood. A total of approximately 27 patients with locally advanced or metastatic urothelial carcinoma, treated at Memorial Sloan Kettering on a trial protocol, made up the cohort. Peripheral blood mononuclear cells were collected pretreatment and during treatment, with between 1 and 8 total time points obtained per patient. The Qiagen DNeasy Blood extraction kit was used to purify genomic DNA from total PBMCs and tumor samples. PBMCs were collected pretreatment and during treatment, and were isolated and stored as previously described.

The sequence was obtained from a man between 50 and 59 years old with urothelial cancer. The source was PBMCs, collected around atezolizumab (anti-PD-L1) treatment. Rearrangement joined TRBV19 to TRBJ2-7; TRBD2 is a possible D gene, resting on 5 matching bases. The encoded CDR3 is CASRKRATTPYEQYF. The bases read TGTGCCAGTAGAAAGAGGGCGACTACCCCCTACGAGCAGTACTTC.